This T cell receptor beta chain is from a study of blood T cell repertoires in COVID-19. Across the study: Sources were T cells, B-cell-depleted T cells, or PBMCs; the material itself was cDNA or gDNA.

Followed over time, Seattle patients had been enrolled while infection was active. Original processing methods: Estimated nucleated cell counts came from reference gene primer amplification. Produced via immunoSEQ multiplex PCR; TCRdb's table is partial and in-frame only. V and J calls and clone size are those listed in that table; D and trimming were worked out from the DNA. The repertoire holds 200,000 to 250,000 clones, around 86% seen once, with around 9.6% in the top ten. The CDR3 has 15 amino acids. The germline CDR1 and CDR2 sequences are LNHDA and SQIVND (reference sequence). V shed 3 bases, J shed 2 bases, and the junction held 1 base outside the gene matches.

The sequencing input was peripheral blood. The sequence derives from a woman between 45 and 65 years old with COVID-19, enrolled during active disease. V is TRBV19 and J is TRBJ1-3; 10 nucleotides match TRBD1. This CDR3 is CASSIDRGPGNTIYF. The CDR3 nucleotides are TGTGCCAGTAGTATCGACAGGGGGCCTGGAAACACCATATATTTT.